The next 26 T cell receptor beta chains were all read from a single sample in a study of Graves' ophthalmopathy and Graves' hyperthyroidism. RNA transcripts yielded amplified TCR beta CDR3 regions. The authors performed first-round RT-PCR with HTBI primers and then a second-round multiplex PCR. TCRdb used MiXCR to reprocess the multiplex PCR reads, holding one entry per CDR3 protein. Counted here are 150,000 or so distinct CDR3 sequences, less than 45% occurring once; the ten biggest clones make up under 6.5%. Sequenced: peripheral blood. The receptors shown here come from a woman aged 35 to 49 with Graves' ophthalmopathy.

This chain connects TRBV15 to TRBJ1-1; D possibly corresponds to TRBD1 (6 bases). The CDR3 is 15 amino acids. Deletions cut 0 bases from V and 10 bases from J, with 18 bases between. Germline CDR1 and CDR2: LNHNV and YYDKDF (reference sequence). The CDR3 loop reads CATSREYREGPRAFF. The CDR3 bases are TGTGCCACCAGCAGAGAGTACAGGGAAGGTCCCAGAGCTTTCTTT.

The rearrangement links TRBV12-3 or TRBV12-4 to TRBJ2-5; 7 positions match TRBD2. The CDR3 runs to 16 residues. V was clipped by 3 bases and J by 5 bases; unmatched bases: 12. The CDR3 reads CASSFRWGGSRETQYF. The CDR3 DNA reads as TGTGCCAGCAGTTTCCGCTGGGGGGGGAGTAGGGAGACCCAGTACTTC.

This clonotype was seen ten or more times. CDR3 nucleotides: TGCAGTGCTAGAGCGACCGGGAAAGAGACCCAGTACTTC. Translated: CSARATGKETQYF. The chain employs TRBV20-1 and TRBJ2-5; perhaps TRBD2 as D (5 bases). The CDR3 is 13 amino acids. Trimming stripped 1 base from V and 3 bases from J, with 9 bases between. Germline V gene sequence: CDR1 DFQATT, CDR2 SNEGSKA (reference sequence).

This chain joins TRBV12-3 or TRBV12-4 and TRBJ1-1; D call uncertain. The CDR3 sequence is 14 residues long. Trimming pared 6 bases from V and 0 bases from J, leaving 11 bases between. The CDR3 DNA sequence: TGTGCCAGCAGGCAAATGATTATGAACACTGAAGCTTTCTTT. It codes for CASRQMIMNTEAFF.

This rearrangement joins TRBV27 to TRBJ1-5; D possibly corresponds to TRBD1 (5 bases). V gave up 5 bases and J gave up 7 bases, with 15 bases separating them. Germline CDR1 MNHEY, CDR2 SMNVEV (reference sequence). This CDR3 is built from 14 residues. In nucleotides, the CDR3 is TGTGCCAGCAGTCCTCCCGGGGGTCGGCAGCCCCAGCATTTT. The encoded protein is CASSPPGGRQPQHF.

This clonotype was seen many times. The gene calls are TRBV28 and TRBJ2-1; 11 bases line up with TRBD2. From germline, CDR1 is MDHEN and CDR2 SYDVKM. V was clipped by 6 bases and J by 0 bases; unmatched bases: 7. This CDR3 is 17 amino acids long. The CDR3 spells CASSGGTSGHSYNEQFF. The CDR3, as DNA: TGTGCCAGCAGCGGCGGGACTAGCGGCCACTCCTACAATGAGCAGTTCTTC.

This clonotype was seen more than once but under ten times. The chain employs TRBV18 and TRBJ1-1; tentative D call: TRBD1 (6 bases). This CDR3 is built from 18 residues. Germline CDR1 and CDR2: KGHSH and LQKENI. The V and J ends lost 2 bases and 1 base respectively, with 20 bases between them. As DNA, the CDR3 is TGTGCCAGCTCACCATTCGAACAGGGCGAGATCCCGAACACTGAAGCTTTCTTT. Its protein is CASSPFEQGEIPNTEAFF.

V and J are TRBV19 and TRBJ1-5; no clear D. Per the germline V gene, CDR1 is LNHDA and CDR2 is SQIVND (reference sequence). The CDR3 totals 14 residues. V was clipped by 5 bases and J by 5 bases, with 13 bases between them. CDR3 region: CASSAAEVDQPQHF. For the CDR3, the DNA is TGTGCCAGTAGTGCAGCGGAAGTTGATCAGCCCCAGCATTTT.

At least ten counts were recorded for this clonotype. The chain carries TRBV19 and TRBJ2-7; D could derive from TRBD1 or TRBD2 (5 bases each). The CDR3 totals 14 residues. V lost 4 bases, J lost 2 bases, and 12 bases lay in between. Germline V gene sequence: CDR1 LNHDA, CDR2 SQIVND (reference sequence). CDR3 in DNA: TGTGCCAGTAGTAACCGGGACCGCCCCTACGAGCAGTACTTC. Its protein is CASSNRDRPYEQYF. Looking up the rest from reference TRBV19 and TRBJ2-7 gives the full variable domain: DGGITQSPKYLFRKEGQNVTLSCEQNLNHDAMYWYRQDPGQGLRLIYYSQIVNDFQKGDIAEGYSVSREKKESFPLTVTSAQKNPTAFYLCASSNRDRPYEQYFGPGTRLTVT.

This clonotype was detected ten times or more. The gene calls are TRBV27 and TRBJ1-2, with no clear D. This CDR3 region has 13 residues. Germline-derived CDR1 and CDR2 are MNHEY and SMNVEV (reference sequence). V was cut by 4 bases and J by 3 bases, with 9 bases left in between. CDR3 DNA: TGTGCCAGCAGTTGGGCTCGGGACTATGGCTACACCTTC. Translated, it gives CASSWARDYGYTF.

This chain links TRBV9 with TRBJ1-2; D may be TRBD1 (5 bases). CDR3 length: 15 amino acids. The germline V and J ends were trimmed by 4 bases and 4 bases, with 17 bases remaining between them. Germline CDR1 and CDR2: SGDLS and YYNGEE. CDR3 in DNA: TGTGCCAGCAGCAGCTGGACAACTACTCTCTATGGCTACACCTTC. This sequence encodes CASSSWTTTLYGYTF.

This clonotype was seen repeatedly, ten times or more. The chain carries TRBV4-2 and TRBJ2-7, with 9 bases identical to TRBD2. This CDR3 is built from 15 residues. Per germline, CDR1 LGHNA and CDR2 YNFKEQ. V trimming: 0 bases; J trimming: 2 bases; junction bases outside the gene matches: 2. The CDR3 DNA follows: TGTGCCAGCAGCCAAGAGGCGGGAGGGCCCTACGAGCAGTACTTC. Protein: CASSQEAGGPYEQYF.

The chain has TRBV6-1 and TRBJ1-5; D perhaps matches TRBD1 (5 bases). In germline, CDR1 is MNHNS, CDR2 SASEGT. CDR3 length equals 15 residues. The germline V and J ends were trimmed by 1 base and 6 bases, with 13 bases remaining between them. The CDR3 sequence is CASSEEGVLTQPQHF. The CDR3 region has the DNA TGTGCCAGCAGTGAAGAAGGGGTGTTGACTCAGCCCCAGCATTTT.

This clonotype was picked up many times. The J gene is TRBJ1-6, the V gene TRBV7-3; 8 nucleotides line up with TRBD1. Germline CDR1 is SGHTA and CDR2 is FQGTGA. Trimming removed 4 bases from V and 10 bases from J; junction bases left unmatched: 9. The CDR3 covers 15 residues. This CDR3 reads CASSSGQGVGSPLHF. The DNA for the CDR3 is TGTGCCAGCAGCTCCGGACAGGGCGTAGGATCACCCCTCCACTTT. Using reference TRBV7-3 and TRBJ1-6 for the parts outside the CDR3, the full variable domain is GAGVSQTPSNKVTEKGKYVELRCDPISGHTALYWYRQSLGQGPEFLIYFQGTGAADDSGLPNDRFFAVRPEGSVSTLKIQRTERGDSAVYLCASSSGQGVGSPLHFGNGTRLTVT.

The rearrangement links TRBV7-2 to TRBJ2-7; the match to TRBD1 covers 7 bases. The CDR3 is 15 amino acids. Germline V gene lookup returns CDR1 SGHTA and CDR2 FQGNSA. The V gene end was trimmed by 5 bases and the J gene end by 3 bases; junction bases not matched to a gene: 10. The CDR3 loop is CASSDPTGFGYEQYF. The CDR3 coding sequence is TGTGCCAGCAGCGACCCGACAGGGTTTGGCTACGAGCAGTACTTC.

The chain uses TRBV2 and TRBJ2-5, with 9 positions matching TRBD2. After removal of 9 bases from V and 7 bases from J, the junction contained 15 bases not matched to a gene. The CDR3 runs 15 residues. Germline loops: CDR1 SNHLY, CDR2 FYNNEI. The CDR3 sequence: CASRTSVELEGTQYF. DNA of the CDR3: TGTGCCAGTAGGACTAGCGTGGAGCTGGAAGGGACCCAGTACTTC.

Ten or more counts support this clonotype. The chain carries TRBV5-1 and TRBJ2-5; D not certain. The CDR3 length is 14 residues. Trimming pared 0 bases from V and 5 bases from J, leaving 11 bases between. Germline-derived CDR1 and CDR2 are SGHRS and YFSETQ. The CDR3 region is CASSLGWAVETQYF. The CDR3 DNA is TGCGCCAGCAGCTTGGGTTGGGCGGTGGAGACCCAGTACTTC.

The count of this clonotype is one. The CDR3: CASSHGQPQHF. CDR3 DNA sequence: TGTGCCAGCAGTCACGGTCAGCCCCAGCATTTT. The gene calls are TRBV6-5 and TRBJ1-5; D unresolved. V dropped 5 bases and J dropped 6 bases, with 5 bases sitting between them. CDR1 is MNHEY and CDR2 is SVGAGI in the germline V gene. The CDR3 has 11 amino acids.

V is TRBV27 and J is TRBJ2-7, with 10 bases that match TRBD2. The CDR3 runs 16 residues. Germline V CDR1 and CDR2: MNHEY, SMNVEV (reference sequence). The ends lost 4 bases at V and 5 bases at J; junction bases unmatched: 11. CDR3 sequence: CASSSLAGVSGNEQYF. CDR3 nucleotides: TGTGCCAGCAGTTCTCTAGCGGGAGTCAGTGGGAACGAGCAGTACTTC.

The rearrangement uses TRBV28 and TRBJ1-1, with 9 bases that match TRBD1. With V trimmed by 3 bases and J by 6 bases, 2 bases remained unmatched. The CDR3 runs 13 residues. Germline V CDR1 and CDR2: MDHEN, SYDVKM. CDR3 in amino acids: CASSLDRGPEAFF. For the CDR3, the DNA is TGTGCCAGCAGTTTGGACAGGGGACCTGAAGCTTTCTTT.

This clonotype is a singleton in its sample. The V call is TRBV29-1, the J call TRBJ2-7; weak D call: TRBD1 (5 bases). The germline CDR1 and CDR2 sequences are SQVTM and ANQGSEA. Trimming removed 5 bases from V and 3 bases from J, with 11 bases in between. This CDR3 is 12 amino acids long. In nucleotides, the CDR3 is TGCAGCGTTACACAGGCCCGCTACGAGCAGTACTTC. Protein product: CSVTQARYEQYF.

The chain is built from TRBV6-2 or TRBV6-3 and TRBJ1-1; D unclear. The germline V and J ends were trimmed by 2 bases and 0 bases, with 13 bases remaining between them. Germline values: CDR1 MNHEY, CDR2 SVGEGT. The CDR3 loop spans 16 amino acids. CDR3 sequence reads: CASSYAGRHMNTEAFF. For the CDR3, the DNA is TGTGCCAGCAGTTACGCCGGCAGACATATGAACACTGAAGCTTTCTTT.

The J gene is TRBJ1-2, the V gene TRBV28; TRBD1 is a possible D gene (6 bases). Trimming took 1 base from V and 4 from J, leaving 13 bases between them. From germline, CDR1 is MDHEN and CDR2 SYDVKM. There are 15 residues in the CDR3. The CDR3 DNA is TGTGCCAGCAGTTTATTTTCAGGGGCTGGCTATGGCTACACCTTC. Translating gives CASSLFSGAGYGYTF.

The rearrangement links TRBV6-5 to TRBJ2-7; 7 bases align to TRBD1. The V gene end was trimmed by 0 bases and the J gene end by 7 bases; junction bases not matched to a gene: 9. The length of the CDR3 is 15 residues. CDR1 MNHEY and CDR2 SVGAGI come from the germline V gene. Here the CDR3 reads CASSYSQGNPTEQYF. CDR3 nucleotides: TGTGCCAGCAGTTACTCACAGGGGAACCCTACGGAGCAGTACTTC.

This clonotype has ten or more counts. The CDR3 loop reads CSVSGGGEKLFF. CDR3 nucleotides: TGCAGCGTGTCCGGAGGAGGTGAAAAACTGTTTTTT. V is TRBV29-1 and J is TRBJ1-4; D remains ambiguous. Trimming took off 6 bases at V and 7 bases at J, with 12 bases between the two ends. The germline CDR1 and CDR2 sequences are SQVTM and ANQGSEA. The CDR3 loop spans 12 amino acids.

This clonotype was recorded at least ten times. The V and J genes are TRBV2 and TRBJ2-7; D is possibly TRBD1 (6 bases). There are 14 residues in the CDR3. V shed 1 base and J shed 2 bases, with 9 bases lying between them. The V gene's germline CDR1 is SNHLY and CDR2 FYNNEI. The CDR3 DNA reads as TGTGCCAGCAGTGAAGGACAGGTTACCTACGAGCAGTACTTC. It codes for CASSEGQVTYEQYF.